Listed here are 3 T cell receptor beta chains from one sample, sequenced in a study of early T cells in non-severe SARS-CoV-2 infection (dated by TCRdb to the early 2020s). The library was obtained by 5' RACE. TCRdb names NextSeq 500 as the instrument used. TCRdb trimmed the raw reads at Q25, called clones with MiXCR and kept productive beta chains. A single entry per CDR3 protein holds the most common genes and DNA from its merged rows. For this sample there are tens of thousands of distinct CDR3 sequences; around 18% appear just once. The ten largest make up roughly 10% of the sample. Sequences were derived from whole blood, sampled at baseline. These TCRs come from an adult who was a healthcare worker with PCR-confirmed SARS-CoV-2 infection or an uninfected control (not recorded which).

The chain joins TRBV18 to TRBJ2-7; 7 nucleotides align to TRBD2. V dropped 6 bases and J dropped 1; count of bases not matched to a gene: 6. The germline gives CDR1 KGHSH, CDR2 LQKENI. The CDR3 extends over 14 amino acids. Written as DNA, the CDR3 is TGTGCCAGCTCGGTGGCTAGCGGTTCCTACGAGCAGTACTTC. Translated: CASSVASGSYEQYF.

The chain is built from TRBV5-1 and TRBJ1-2; no clear D gene. With 5 bases removed from V and 4 bases from J, the gap between germline ends came to 18 bases. The germline V gene has CDR1 SGHRS and CDR2 YFSETQ. The CDR3 spans 15 residues. The DNA of the CDR3 is TGCGCCAGCAGACCTCAGACTACAGTGGGCTATGGCTACACCTTC. It codes for CASRPQTTVGYGYTF.

J is TRBJ2-1 and V is TRBV7-2; 11 bases match TRBD2. The J segment lost 4 bases and the V segment lost 4 bases, leaving 6 bases of the junction unmatched. The CDR3 totals 16 residues. Germline V CDR1 and CDR2: SGHTA, FQGNSA. The CDR3 here is CASSSKTSGKYNEQFF. DNA of the CDR3: TGTGCCAGCAGCTCCAAGACTAGCGGGAAGTACAATGAGCAGTTCTTC.